This TCR beta chain appears in the sequencing data of a study of cytomegalovirus exposure and HLA in healthy donors. General study findings and limits: Reports described diagnosis of cytomegalovirus status by the classifier as highly specific and sensitive. V- and J-gene trimming in TCR beta was tied to a missense DCLRE1C variant by an analysis performed later. According to an earlier analysis, most TCR beta V segments yielded productive rearrangements about 90% or about 30% of the time.

The study ran its PCR with 60 Vbeta and 13 Jbeta primers. Data came from immunoSEQ multiplex PCR; TCRdb stores just in-frame clones and leaves some out. The sample carries over 110,000 clones, around 78% recorded once. This clone turned up a few times. The antigen remains unidentified. Sequencing was performed on PBMCs. This sequence was found in a woman between 40 and 55 years old in good health and CMV-seropositive.

The CDR3 DNA sequence: TGTGCCAGCAGCGTAGGACAGGGAAGCACTGAAGCTTTCTTT. This encodes CASSVGQGSTEAFF. The chain carries TRBV14 and TRBJ1-1; 8 bases map to TRBD1. J gave up 4 bases and V 5 bases, and 6 bases lay outside the gene matches. CDR3 length: 14 residues. The germline gives CDR1 SGHDN, CDR2 FVKESK.